What follows is one T cell receptor beta chain and its context. The target antigen is unknown. The data were obtained in a study of graft-versus-host responses after intestinal transplantation. Study-wide background: Recipients obtained multivisceral, liver-intestinal, or isolated intestinal transplants. Among the recipients, all got anti-thymocyte globulin induction and then tacrolimus and steroids for roughly three years.

The study's findings and limits: Recipient marrow showed GvH clones, some seen first in ileum or blood. Clonal ratios of graft-versus-host to host-versus-graft in allografts were high for patients exhibiting graft-donor T cell macrochimerism.

Assay used: immunoSEQ multiplex PCR; TCRdb lists only in-frame clones, some missing. The data contain approximately 92,000 clones, 80% to 95% of them singletons. Germline CDR1 reads MNHEY; CDR2 reads SMNVEV (reference sequence). This CDR3 is built from 16 residues. Deletions cut 0 bases from V and 0 bases from J, with 6 bases between. This clonotype originated in a human donor who received an intestinal transplant. Sequencing was performed on unstimulated CD8+ T cells sorted from spleen or lymph node cells, taken before intestinal transplant. The chain employs TRBV27 and TRBJ2-6; D is unresolved. The CDR3 coding sequence is TGTGCCAGCAGTTTATCTTTAGGCTCTGGGGCCAACGTCCTGACTTTC. This encodes CASSLSLGSGANVLTF. Drawing the rest from reference TRBV27 and TRBJ2-6, the complete variable domain is EAQVTQNPRYLITVTGKKLTVTCSQNMNHEYMSWYRQDPGLGLRQIYYSMNVEVTDKGDVPEGYKVSRKEKRNFPLILESPSPNQTSLYFCASSLSLGSGANVLTFGAGSRLTVL.